This entry concerns a single T cell receptor beta chain. Selection required adequate fresh-frozen tumor tissue plus more than two years' survival data. These data belong to a study of glioma-infiltrating T cells after dendritic cell vaccination. Study as a whole: Dendritic cells derived from monocytes and pulsed with autologous tumor lysate formed the vaccine. Three intradermal dendritic cell vaccine injections were given every two weeks.

Sequencing was performed with immunoSEQ multiplex PCR; in TCRdb, only in-frame clones are kept and a portion is missing. This table holds approximately 48,000 clones, 65% to 90% found once. Germline values: CDR1 MNHEY, CDR2 SVGAGI. The CDR3 spans 11 residues. V lost 7 bases and J 14 bases, leaving 15 bases between the germline ends. This chain uses TRBV6-5 with TRBJ2-1; maybe TRBD1 (5 bases). The starting material was blood, obtained before dendritic cell vaccination. This TCR derives from a human donor with glioblastoma. The CDR3 sequence is CASIKGQVEFF. The DNA of the CDR3 is TGTGCCAGCATCAAGGGGCAGGTTGAGTTCTTC.